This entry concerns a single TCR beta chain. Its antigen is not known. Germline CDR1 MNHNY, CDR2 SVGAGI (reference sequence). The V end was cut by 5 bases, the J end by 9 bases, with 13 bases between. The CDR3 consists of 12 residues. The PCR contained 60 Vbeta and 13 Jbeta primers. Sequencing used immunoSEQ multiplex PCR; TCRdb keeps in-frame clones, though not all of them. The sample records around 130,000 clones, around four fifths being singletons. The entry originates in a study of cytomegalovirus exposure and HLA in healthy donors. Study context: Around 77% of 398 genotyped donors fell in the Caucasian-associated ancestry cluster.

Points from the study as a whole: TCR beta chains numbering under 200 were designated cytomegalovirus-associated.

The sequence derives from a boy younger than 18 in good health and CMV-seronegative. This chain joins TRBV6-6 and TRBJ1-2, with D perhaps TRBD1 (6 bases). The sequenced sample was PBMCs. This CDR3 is CASSTAGVRYTF. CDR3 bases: TGTGCCAGCAGTACTGCAGGGGTACGCTACACCTTC.